The 30 T cell receptor beta chains below were found in one sample sequenced in a study of blood T cells in healthy people across ages. Combining a sample-barcoded 5' primer with a J-beta primer mix, a second PCR ran for roughly 7 to 11 cycles. Each CDR3 protein is one row after TCRdb ran MiXCR on the 5' RACE reads. Of about 1.6 million distinct CDR3 sequences in the sample, around 36% were seen once. Specimen: blood. The receptors stem from a woman in her 30s in good health.

This clonotype was seen a few times. The chain is built from TRBV29-1 and TRBJ2-7; the match to TRBD1 covers 9 bases. This CDR3 spans 13 amino acids. With V trimmed by 5 bases and J by 4 bases, 6 bases remained unmatched. CDR1 and CDR2 (germline): SQVTM, ANQGSEA. The CDR3 sequence: CSVYRQGGYEQYF. CDR3 coding DNA: TGCAGCGTTTACAGACAGGGGGGATACGAGCAGTACTTC.

The chain links TRBV20-1 to TRBJ2-3; 8 bases are shared with TRBD2. After removal of 7 bases from V and 4 bases from J, the junction contained 10 bases not matched to a gene. CDR3 size: 14 residues. CDR1 is DFQATT and CDR2 is SNEGSKA in the germline V gene (reference sequence). The CDR3 reads CSVPGTRIADTQYF. CDR3 in DNA: TGCAGTGTCCCGGGGACTAGGATCGCAGATACGCAGTATTTT.

The rearrangement uses TRBV4-1 and TRBJ1-4; possibly TRBD1 for D (6 bases). This CDR3 region has 15 residues. Trimming took off 5 bases at V and 0 bases at J, with 10 bases between the two ends. Germline assignment: CDR1 MGHRA and CDR2 YSYEKL. The DNA for the CDR3 is TGCGCCAGCAGCACCACAGGGACAACTAATGAAAAACTGTTTTTT. Protein: CASSTTGTTNEKLFF.

The gene calls are TRBV7-6 and TRBJ2-1; D ambiguous. This CDR3 comprises 14 residues. Germline CDR1 and CDR2: SGHVS and FNYEAQ. Trimming stripped 3 bases from V and 4 bases from J, with 10 bases between. CDR3 DNA sequence: TGTGCCAGCAGCTTTGCGTGGGAATACAATGAGCAGTTCTTC. Translated, it gives CASSFAWEYNEQFF. Combining the CDR3 with reference TRBV7-6 and TRBJ2-1 gives the whole variable domain GAGVSQSPRYKVTKRGQDVALRCDPISGHVSLYWYRQALGQGPEFLTYFNYEAQQDKSGLPNDRFSAERPEGSISTLTIQRTEQRDSAMYRCASSFAWEYNEQFFGPGTRLTVL.

The rearrangement uses TRBV3-1 and TRBJ2-7, with 9 bases aligning to TRBD2. The CDR3 length is 18 residues. The junction had 12 bases not matched to a gene; V was cut back by 0 bases and J by 3 bases. Germline CDR1 is LGHDT and CDR2 is YNNKEL (reference sequence). Here the CDR3 reads CASSQEWVSSGSIYEQYF. CDR3 sequence (DNA): TGTGCCAGCAGCCAAGAGTGGGTTAGTAGCGGGAGTATCTACGAGCAGTACTTC.

This clonotype has just a few counts. The J gene is TRBJ2-7, the V gene TRBV20-1; D is ambiguous. Looked up from germline, CDR1 is DFQATT and CDR2 is SNEGSKA (reference sequence). V lost 4 bases, J lost 4 bases, and 8 bases lay in between. The CDR3 has 11 amino acids. Written as DNA, the CDR3 is TGCAGTGCTATGGGTCTTTACGAGCAGTACTTC. Its protein is CSAMGLYEQYF.

The rearrangement joins TRBV7-2 to TRBJ1-1; 7 bases are shared with TRBD1. Germline V gene data show CDR1 as SGHTA and CDR2 as FQGNSA. The CDR3 totals 15 residues. V trimming: 7 bases; J trimming: 5 bases; junction bases outside the gene matches: 13. CDR3 amino acids: CASNRGGILWTEAFF. The CDR3 DNA reads TGTGCCAGCAACAGGGGAGGCATCCTGTGGACTGAAGCTTTCTTT.

The V and J genes are TRBV5-1 and TRBJ2-3; D possibly uses TRBD1 or TRBD2 (6 bases each). The CDR3 runs to 17 residues. CDR1 and CDR2 from the germline V gene are SGHRS and YFSETQ. Trimming stripped 3 bases from V and 1 base from J, with 18 bases between. The CDR3 spells CASSSKLGGLGTDTQYF. The DNA for the CDR3 is TGCGCCAGCAGCTCCAAGCTCGGGGGCTTGGGCACAGATACGCAGTATTTT.

This clonotype was counted between two and nine times. In DNA form, the CDR3 reads TGTGCCAGCAGTTTATCCGCTAGAGCCTACGAGCAGTACTTC. Translated: CASSLSARAYEQYF. The rearrangement uses TRBV12-3 or TRBV12-4 and TRBJ2-7, with D hard to call. CDR3 length: 14 amino acids. The V and J ends lost 2 bases and 2 bases respectively, with 10 bases between them.

The table lists this clonotype with many counts. The V gene is TRBV18, the J gene TRBJ2-1; D uncertain. The V end lost 3 bases, the J end lost 0 bases, and 9 bases lay between the germline ends. This CDR3 spans 15 amino acids. Germline loops: CDR1 KGHSH, CDR2 LQKENI. The CDR3, as DNA: TGTGCCAGCTCACCGGGGTCGAGCTCCTACAATGAGCAGTTCTTC. Protein sequence: CASSPGSSSYNEQFF.

Concerning this clonotype: Likely a read error: the CDR3 ends without its conserved phenylalanine or tryptophan. The chain couples TRBV12-3 or TRBV12-4 to TRBJ2-3; TRBD2 aligns across 10 bases. The CDR3 is 16 residues long. Trimming removed 5 bases from V and 3 bases from J; junction bases left unmatched: 8. The CDR3 reads CASSRLAGGRTDTQYS. The CDR3 DNA follows: TGTGCCAGCAGTAGATTAGCGGGGGGACGAACAGATACGCAGTATTCT.

The chain joins TRBV9 to TRBJ1-2, with D maybe TRBD1 (5 bases). Trimming removed 4 bases at V and 8 bases at J, with 15 bases between. The germline gives CDR1 SGDLS, CDR2 YYNGEE. The CDR3 has 13 residues. The CDR3 spells CASSPGGDGGYTF. DNA of the CDR3: TGTGCCAGCAGCCCCGGAGGGGATGGGGGCTACACCTTC.

This clonotype was counted between two and nine times. The CDR3 sequence is CASSLATETSTQYF. CDR3 DNA: TGTGCCAGCAGCTTGGCCACCGAGACGAGTACGCAGTATTTT. J is TRBJ2-3 and V is TRBV5-5; D unclear. The ends were cut back, 0 bases at V and 8 bases at J, with 13 bases in the middle. The CDR3 extends over 14 amino acids. CDR1 is SGHKS and CDR2 is YYEKEE in the germline V gene (reference sequence).

The V gene is TRBV7-3, the J gene TRBJ2-3; D perhaps matches TRBD2 (5 bases). The V and J ends lost 4 bases and 2 bases respectively, with 13 bases between them. The CDR3 runs 15 residues. CDR1 SGHTA and CDR2 FQGTGA come from the germline V gene. The CDR3 region is CASSSASRHTDTQYF. The CDR3 DNA reads as TGTGCCAGCAGCTCAGCTAGCAGACACACAGATACGCAGTATTTT.

This chain links TRBV20-1 with TRBJ2-1; TRBD2 aligns across 10 bases. V was pared by 6 bases and J by 4 bases, with 9 bases of the junction left unmatched. The CDR3 is 15 residues long. Germline loops: CDR1 DFQATT, CDR2 SNEGSKA (reference sequence). The CDR3 DNA reads as TGCAGTGCCTTGAAAGCGGGGGGGGGATACAATGAGCAGTTCTTC. This encodes CSALKAGGGYNEQFF.

The J gene is TRBJ1-2, the V gene TRBV12-5, with no clear D. Germline V lookup: CDR1 LGHNT, CDR2 FRNRAP. The germline V and J ends were trimmed by 1 base and 5 bases, with 11 bases remaining between them. The CDR3 totals 14 residues. The CDR3 here is CASGLDSSPYGYTF. The CDR3 DNA follows: TGTGCTAGTGGTTTGGACAGTTCCCCGTATGGCTACACCTTC.

This clonotype occurred a few times. This chain uses TRBV20-1 with TRBJ1-5; D might be TRBD1 (6 bases). The V gene's germline CDR1 is DFQATT and CDR2 SNEGSKA (reference sequence). This CDR3 comprises 12 residues. V lost 4 bases, J lost 5 bases, and 9 bases lay in between. The CDR3 protein is CSATAGDQPQHF. The CDR3 bases are TGCAGTGCTACAGCAGGGGATCAGCCCCAGCATTTT.

This clonotype has more than one count but fewer than ten. This chain links TRBV3-1 with TRBJ2-6; D gene unclear. V shed 0 bases and J shed 4 bases, with 7 bases lying between them. Per the germline V gene, CDR1 is LGHDT and CDR2 is YNNKEL (reference sequence). The CDR3 runs to 15 residues. The CDR3 sequence: CASSQDMAGANVLTF. CDR3 nucleotide sequence: TGTGCCAGCAGCCAAGATATGGCGGGGGCCAACGTCCTGACTTTC. Based on the CDR3 plus reference TRBV3-1 and TRBJ2-6, the full variable domain is DTAVSQTPKYLVTQMGNDKSIKCEQNLGHDTMYWYKQDSKKFLKIMFSYNNKELIINETVPNRFSPKSPDKAHLNLHINSLELGDSAVYFCASSQDMAGANVLTFGAGSRLTVL.

This clonotype showed up just a few times. The chain links TRBV28 to TRBJ1-2, with a weak D call TRBD1 (6 bases). CDR1 is MDHEN, CDR2 SYDVKM, per germline. The V end lost 2 bases, the J end lost 4 bases, and 11 bases lay between the germline ends. The CDR3 has 14 amino acids. CDR3 nucleotide sequence: TGTGCCAGCAGTTTAAGAAAACAGGGCTATGGCTACACCTTC. Amino acids: CASSLRKQGYGYTF.

The table lists this clonotype with a few counts. The chain uses TRBV27 and TRBJ2-5; 7 bases map to TRBD1. Losses at the gene ends were 6 bases for V and 6 bases for J; bases not matched to a gene: 7. The CDR3 is 13 amino acids. Germline CDR1 and CDR2: MNHEY and SMNVEV (reference sequence). CDR3: CASRRQGSKTQYF. The CDR3 region has the DNA TGTGCCAGCAGACGACAGGGCTCCAAGACCCAGTACTTC.

This clonotype was detected many times. The chain carries TRBV20-1 and TRBJ2-7; 8 bases fit TRBD2. The J segment lost 5 bases and the V segment lost 1 base, leaving 4 bases of the junction unmatched. The CDR3 is 13 amino acids. Germline V CDR1 and CDR2: DFQATT, SNEGSKA (reference sequence). CDR3 DNA: TGCAGTGCTAGAGTACGGGGGGGGGACGAGCAGTACTTC. Translated, it gives CSARVRGGDEQYF.

The sample holds many counts of this clonotype. CDR3 amino acids: CASSLAGGGNQPQHF. The CDR3 DNA is TGTGCCAGCAGCCTGGCAGGGGGAGGGAATCAGCCCCAGCATTTT. J is TRBJ1-5 and V is TRBV12-3 or TRBV12-4, with TRBD1 matching 7 bases. J gave up 4 bases and V 6 bases, and 9 bases lay outside the gene matches. The CDR3 contains 15 residues.

The chain employs TRBV20-1 and TRBJ2-5; 13 nucleotides align to TRBD2. Trimming removed 0 bases from V and 5 bases from J; junction bases left unmatched: 21. CDR1 is DFQATT, CDR2 SNEGSKA, per germline (reference sequence). The CDR3 covers 21 residues. The CDR3 DNA reads as TGCAGTGCTAGAGATGGAATGTTTGGTACTAGCGGGAGGGCCCTTGGGGAGACCCAGTACTTC. This translates into CSARDGMFGTSGRALGETQYF.

This clonotype has a handful of counts. The rearrangement joins TRBV9 to TRBJ2-3; a possible D gene is TRBD1 (6 bases). The CDR3 runs 15 residues. Trimming stripped 1 base from V and 3 bases from J, with 12 bases between. Germline V gene data show CDR1 as SGDLS and CDR2 as YYNGEE. The CDR3 coding sequence is TGTGCCAGCAGCGTAAGAGGGGGTCCTACAGATACGCAGTATTTT. Protein sequence: CASSVRGGPTDTQYF. Filled out from reference TRBV9 and TRBJ2-3, the complete variable domain reads DSGVTQTPKHLITATGQRVTLRCSPRSGDLSVYWYQQSLDQGLQFLIQYYNGEERAKGNILERFSAQQFPDLHSELNLSSLELGDSALYFCASSVRGGPTDTQYFGPGTRLTVL.

The chain recombines TRBV5-1 with TRBJ1-2, with TRBD1 matching over 7 bases. CDR1 is SGHRS and CDR2 is YFSETQ in the germline V gene. The junction had 8 bases not matched to a gene; V was cut back by 0 bases and J by 6 bases. The CDR3 is 15 amino acids. In nucleotides, the CDR3 is TGCGCCAGCAGCTTGGACGGGACAGACCGACATGGCTACACCTTC. The encoded protein is CASSLDGTDRHGYTF. Full variable domain (remainder filled in from reference TRBV5-1 and TRBJ1-2): KAGVTQTPRYLIKTRGQQVTLSCSPISGHRSVSWYQQTPGQGLQFLFEYFSETQRNKGNFPGRFSGRQFSNSRSEMNVSTLELGDSALYLCASSLDGTDRHGYTFGSGTRLTVV.

This clonotype was picked up many times. The chain has TRBV6-1 and TRBJ1-1; 8 bases line up with TRBD1. This CDR3 comprises 13 residues. With V trimmed by 3 bases and J by 5 bases, 2 bases remained unmatched. Germline assignment: CDR1 MNHNS and CDR2 SASEGT. CDR3 loop: CASSEQGATEAFF. The CDR3 nucleotides are TGTGCCAGCAGTGAGCAGGGGGCGACTGAAGCTTTCTTT.

This clonotype turned up a few times. The chain uses TRBV4-1 and TRBJ1-6; D possibly corresponds to TRBD1 (6 bases). The length of the CDR3 is 16 residues. With 1 base removed from V and 7 bases from J, the gap between germline ends came to 14 bases. Germline V gives CDR1 MGHRA, CDR2 YSYEKL. The CDR3 sequence: CASSQAFRGENSPLHF. CDR3 in DNA: TGCGCCAGCAGCCAAGCCTTTAGGGGGGAAAATTCACCCCTCCACTTT.

The chain combines TRBV7-8 with TRBJ1-2, with a tentative D call TRBD1 (5 bases). Germline V gene lookup returns CDR1 SGHVS and CDR2 FQNEAQ. The CDR3 has 13 amino acids. Trimming cost V 1 base and J 5 bases, with 8 bases left between them. The CDR3 bases are TGTGCCAGCAGCTTAGAGGGGCAGTATGGCTACACCTTC. Residues: CASSLEGQYGYTF.

This clonotype occurred many times. The chain joins TRBV20-1 to TRBJ2-1; TRBD1 matches at 7 bases. This CDR3 has 14 amino acids. Trimming removed 3 bases from V and 8 bases from J; junction bases left unmatched: 10. Germline loops: CDR1 DFQATT, CDR2 SNEGSKA (reference sequence). As DNA, the CDR3 is TGCAGTGCTAGGACCCTAGACAGGGCGTATGAGCAGTTCTTC. Translation: CSARTLDRAYEQFF.

Notes on this clonotype: The junction departs from the called germline gene at one end, perhaps through a read error. The CDR3 DNA reads as TGTGCCAGCAGTGAAGCCCAACTAGGTTACAGTGAGCAGTTCTTC. Its protein is CASSEAQLGYSEQFF. The chain carries TRBV6-1 and TRBJ2-1; D possibly corresponds to TRBD2 (5 bases). CDR1 MNHNS and CDR2 SASEGT come from the germline V gene. CDR3 length: 15 residues.